This entry lists 27 T cell receptor beta chains sequenced from one sample in a study of control samples from healthy donors and cancer patients. Profiling relied on immunoSEQ multiplex PCR, and the TCRdb table lists in-frame clones only, not all of them. The repertoire has 250,000 to 300,000 clones, roughly 87% of them found once; the top ten carry roughly 15%. Sample: PBMCs. These receptors all come from a woman aged 55-75 years with lung cancer.

This clone was seen a handful of times. This CDR3 is also generated by other DNA sequences in the sample. This chain connects TRBV20-1 to TRBJ1-1, with D unclear. There are 11 residues in the CDR3. Per the germline V gene, CDR1 is DFQATT and CDR2 is SNEGSKA (reference sequence). Trimming took 6 bases from V and 1 from J, leaving 6 bases between them. The CDR3 region is CSARRNTEAFF. CDR3 DNA sequence: TGCAGTGCCCGAAGGAACACTGAAGCTTTCTTT.

J is TRBJ2-7 and V is TRBV4-2, with a tentative D call TRBD1 (6 bases). Germline V gene lookup returns CDR1 LGHNA and CDR2 YNFKEQ. This CDR3 is 14 amino acids long. Trimming removed 2 bases at V and 5 bases at J, with 13 bases between. The CDR3 region has the DNA TGTGCCAGCAGCCAATCTCTCCGGGACAACGAGCAGTACTTC. This sequence encodes CASSQSLRDNEQYF.

The rearrangement links TRBV5-6 to TRBJ2-7; D call uncertain. CDR3 size: 16 residues. Trimming removed 0 bases at V and 0 bases at J, with 13 bases between. Germline V gene data show CDR1 as SGHDT and CDR2 as YYEEEE. The CDR3 DNA sequence: TGTGCCAGCAGCTTGGGTGGGGTCCTGAGCTCCTACGAGCAGTACTTC. As protein: CASSLGGVLSSYEQYF. Together with reference TRBV5-6 and TRBJ2-7, the CDR3 gives the full variable domain: DAGVTQSPTHLIKTRGQQVTLRCSPKSGHDTVSWYQQALGQGPQFIFQYYEEEERQRGNFPDRFSGHQFPNYSSELNVNALLLGDSALYLCASSLGGVLSSYEQYFGPGTRLTVT.

This sequence joins TRBV6-2 or TRBV6-3 and TRBJ2-2; D unresolved. The ends were cut back, 4 bases at V and 7 bases at J, with 10 bases in the middle. The CDR3 is 13 amino acids. CDR1 is MNHEY and CDR2 is SVGEGT in the germline V gene. CDR3 sequence reads: CASSSATGGELFF. The CDR3 DNA is TGTGCCAGCAGTTCAGCAACCGGCGGGGAGCTGTTTTTT.

This clone was picked up one time. V gene TRBV5-4 combines with J gene TRBJ1-2, with 7 bases fitting TRBD1. The germline gives CDR1 SGHNT, CDR2 YYREEE (reference sequence). This CDR3 spans 15 amino acids. Losses at the gene ends were 0 bases for V and 5 bases for J; bases not matched to a gene: 7. The CDR3 nucleotides are TGTGCCAGCAGCTTGGTCGGGCAGGGGGGGTATGGCTACACCTTC. Its translation: CASSLVGQGGYGYTF.

The rearrangement links TRBV18 to TRBJ1-5, with no clear D. Deletions cut 3 bases from V and 0 bases from J, with 9 bases between. The CDR3 totals 15 residues. In germline, CDR1 is KGHSH, CDR2 LQKENI. The CDR3 here is CASSPVGLSNQPQHF. CDR3 nucleotide sequence: TGTGCCAGCTCACCCGTCGGTCTTAGCAATCAGCCCCAGCATTTT.

The CDR3 bases are TGTGCCAGCAGTGAAACAGGGAACTATGGCTACACCTTC. Translation: CASSETGNYGYTF. The rearrangement joins TRBV25-1 to TRBJ1-2; TRBD1 might be the D (6 bases). This CDR3 region has 13 residues. Looked up from germline, CDR1 is MGHDK and CDR2 is SYGVNS. V was trimmed by 2 bases and J by 2 bases, leaving 6 bases between them.

The genes are TRBV5-1 and TRBJ1-1; TRBD1 matches at 7 bases. J lost 4 bases, V lost 0 bases, and 6 bases had no gene match. The CDR3 runs to 15 residues. From germline, CDR1 is SGHRS and CDR2 YFSETQ. The CDR3 region has the DNA TGCGCCAGCAGCTTGGAGGGACAGTTGAGCACTGAAGCTTTCTTT. It translates to CASSLEGQLSTEAFF.

The gene calls are TRBV18 and TRBJ2-5; 7 positions agree with TRBD2. In germline, CDR1 is KGHSH, CDR2 LQKENI. Trimming took 5 bases from V and 3 from J; bases not matched to a gene: 3. The CDR3 spans 13 residues. As DNA, the CDR3 is TGTGCCAGCTCAAAGCGGGAAGAAGAGACCCAGTACTTC. Translating gives CASSKREEETQYF.

CDR3 residues: CASSEDSLTEAFF. CDR3 coding DNA: TGTGCCAGCAGTGAAGACAGTCTTACTGAAGCTTTCTTT. The J gene is TRBJ1-1, the V gene TRBV2; D call uncertain. The V and J ends lost 1 base and 5 bases respectively, with 8 bases between them. Per germline, CDR1 SNHLY and CDR2 FYNNEI. CDR3 length: 13 amino acids.

The CDR3 DNA reads as TGTGCCAGCAGCGAAAGAGGTGGAAACAGTCCTCTGCCCTACGAGCAGTACTTC. Its translation: CASSERGGNSPLPYEQYF. The rearrangement links TRBV21-1 to TRBJ2-7. TRBV21-1 is listed as a pseudogene. The CDR3 totals 18 residues.

V is TRBV6-2 or TRBV6-3 and J is TRBJ2-7; 12 nucleotides align to TRBD2. V dropped 6 bases and J dropped 1; count of bases not matched to a gene: 13. There are 18 residues in the CDR3. Germline CDR1 is MNHEY and CDR2 is SVGEGT. In DNA form, the CDR3 reads TGTGCCAGCAGCCACACTGCGCTTCTAGCGGGAGGGTCCTACGAGCAGTACTTC. Its protein product is CASSHTALLAGGSYEQYF.

This chain connects TRBV3-1 (or the pseudogene TRBV3-2) to TRBJ1-2, with TRBD1 matching 12 bases. This CDR3 contains 15 residues. The V gene's germline CDR1 is LGHDT and CDR2 YNNKEL (reference sequence). After removal of 5 bases from V and 5 bases from J, the junction contained 6 bases not matched to a gene. CDR3 nucleotide sequence: TGTGCCAGCAGCTCCGGGACAGGGGGCCAGTATGGCTACACCTTC. Its protein product is CASSSGTGGQYGYTF.

The DNA of the CDR3 is TGCGCCAGCAGCCAATCCTACAGGGGCAGGACTGAAGCTTTCTTT. This encodes CASSQSYRGRTEAFF. The chain combines TRBV4-1 with TRBJ1-1; 7 bases align to TRBD1. The CDR3 covers 15 residues. The germline CDR1 and CDR2 sequences are MGHRA and YSYEKL. Germline trimming cut 2 bases from V and 5 bases from J; bases unmatched to any gene: 8.

The rearrangement links TRBV7-2 to TRBJ1-2; 8 nucleotides line up with TRBD1. The V segment lost 4 bases and the J segment 8 bases; nucleotides outside the gene matches: 6. The CDR3 length is 13 residues. Per the germline V gene, CDR1 is SGHTA and CDR2 is FQGNSA. The CDR3 spells CASSSGQGGGYTF. For the CDR3, the DNA is TGTGCCAGCAGCTCCGGACAGGGAGGAGGCTACACCTTC. The entire variable domain, with the rest obtained from reference TRBV7-2 and TRBJ1-2, is as follows: GAGVSQSPSNKVTEKGKDVELRCDPISGHTALYWYRQSLGQGLEFLIYFQGNSAPDKSGLPSDRFSAERTGGSVSTLTIQRTQQEDSAVYLCASSSGQGGGYTFGSGTRLTVV.

This chain links TRBV4-2 with TRBJ1-1; D gene unclear. This CDR3 spans 15 amino acids. CDR1 and CDR2 from the germline V gene are LGHNA and YNFKEQ. The V gene lost 1 base and the J gene lost 1 base, with 10 bases spanning the gap. The CDR3 region has the DNA TGTGCCAGCAGCCAAGTACTCATGACGAACACTGAAGCTTTCTTT. Its protein is CASSQVLMTNTEAFF.

The J gene is TRBJ1-6, the V gene TRBV5-6, with 7 bases lining up with TRBD1. The germline gives CDR1 SGHDT, CDR2 YYEEEE. The CDR3 runs to 17 residues. V was pared by 0 bases and J by 7 bases, with 10 bases of the junction left unmatched. CDR3 bases: TGTGCCAGCAGCTTGGATGAAGGGGACAGCTACAATTCACCCCTCCACTTT. Its protein product is CASSLDEGDSYNSPLHF.

The J gene is TRBJ2-5, the V gene TRBV7-9; no definite D call. Trimming removed 1 base from V and 5 bases from J, with 11 bases in between. Germline CDR1 and CDR2: SEHNR and FQNEAQ (reference sequence). The CDR3 totals 14 residues. As DNA, the CDR3 is TGTGCCAGCAGCTTAGTTAACACGCGGGAGACCCAGTACTTC. This translates into CASSLVNTRETQYF.

The chain is built from TRBV2 and TRBJ2-3; 9 bases align to TRBD2. Trimming cost V 4 bases and J 1 base; bases outside gene matches: 12. The CDR3 has 18 residues. The germline CDR1 and CDR2 sequences are SNHLY and FYNNEI. CDR3 in DNA: TGTGCCAGCAGTGCGGCAGCGGGGGGCCCCCGAGGCACAGATACGCAGTATTTT. Its protein product is CASSAAAGGPRGTDTQYF. The entire variable domain, with the rest obtained from reference TRBV2 and TRBJ2-3, is as follows: EPEVTQTPSHQVTQMGQEVILRCVPISNHLYFYWYRQILGQKVEFLVSFYNNEISEKSEIFDDQFSVERPDGSNFTLKIRSTKLEDSAMYFCASSAAAGGPRGTDTQYFGPGTRLTVL.

This chain connects TRBV19 to TRBJ2-1, with 8 bases that match TRBD2. Germline lookup yields CDR1 LNHDA and CDR2 SQIVND (reference sequence). CDR3 length: 15 residues. J was trimmed by 5 bases and V by 6 bases; bases with no gene match: 9. CDR3 residues: CASSLSGTLHNEQFF. The CDR3 nucleotides read TGTGCCAGTAGCCTTAGCGGGACTTTGCACAATGAGCAGTTCTTC.

This clone was seen a few times. The CDR3 DNA sequence: TGTGCCAGCAGCTTAGCGGACTTTCGAGGTGAGCAGTTCTTC. This gives the protein CASSLADFRGEQFF. The gene calls are TRBV7-8 and TRBJ2-1, with D possibly being TRBD2 (5 bases). Germline loops: CDR1 SGHVS, CDR2 FQNEAQ. The CDR3 contains 14 residues. V was cut by 0 bases and J by 9 bases, with 12 bases left in between.

This clone has only one observation. This chain connects TRBV15 to TRBJ1-4; 8 bases match TRBD1. The CDR3 has 17 residues. V shed 6 bases and J 4 bases; nucleotides not matched to a gene: 13. Germline-derived CDR1 and CDR2 are LNHNV and YYDKDF (reference sequence). The CDR3 here is CATSDRGWFQGNEKLFF. The CDR3 nucleotides are TGTGCCACCAGTGACAGGGGATGGTTTCAGGGTAATGAAAAACTGTTTTTT.

The rearrangement uses TRBV4-1 and TRBJ2-1; perhaps D is TRBD1 or TRBD2 (7 bases each). CDR1 and CDR2 from the germline V gene are MGHRA and YSYEKL. The V end was cut by 0 bases, the J end by 7 bases, with 19 bases between. This CDR3 region has 17 residues. The CDR3 nucleotides read TGCGCCAGCAGCCAAGATAGAAGCAGGGGGGGTACGAATGAGCAGTTCTTC. It encodes CASSQDRSRGGTNEQFF.

This chain connects TRBV7-3 to TRBJ2-7; no clear D gene. The ends were cut back, 2 bases at V and 0 bases at J, with 11 bases in the middle. Germline V gives CDR1 SGHTA, CDR2 FQGTGA. The CDR3 contains 15 residues. The CDR3 sequence: CASSLGLGNSYEQYF. As DNA, the CDR3 is TGTGCCAGCAGCTTAGGTCTAGGGAACTCCTACGAGCAGTACTTC.

J is TRBJ1-2 and V is TRBV6-5; D gene unclear. Deletions cut 5 bases from V and 6 bases from J, with 19 bases between. The CDR3 runs 15 residues. Germline CDR1 and CDR2: MNHEY and SVGAGI. The CDR3 is CASSHPSPSANGYTF. In DNA, the CDR3 is TGTGCCAGCAGTCACCCATCCCCATCGGCCAATGGCTACACCTTC.

The gene calls are TRBV2 and TRBJ1-6; weak D call: TRBD1 (6 bases). Trimming stripped 4 bases from V and 0 bases from J, with 10 bases between. The CDR3 extends over 16 amino acids. Germline V gives CDR1 SNHLY, CDR2 FYNNEI. The DNA of the CDR3 is TGTGCCAGCAGTGTACAGGGAAGCTCCTATAATTCACCCCTCCACTTT. Its translation is CASSVQGSSYNSPLHF.

The CDR3 here is CSVQGQDYGYTF. The CDR3 DNA follows: TGCAGCGTCCAGGGGCAAGATTATGGCTACACCTTC. The rearrangement links TRBV29-1 to TRBJ1-2; TRBD1 might be the D (6 bases). The length of the CDR3 is 12 residues. Trimming cost V 6 bases and J 5 bases, with 13 bases left between them. In germline, CDR1 is SQVTM, CDR2 ANQGSEA.